This T cell receptor (beta chain) was obtained from a study of blood T cell repertoires in COVID-19. Study-level information: Sites in the United States, Italy and Spain provided acute and convalescent COVID-19 samples. T cells, B-cell-depleted T cells, or PBMCs provided the cDNA or gDNA that served as material.

Per the original data handling: Amplifying reference gene primers gave estimates of nucleated cell counts. Produced via immunoSEQ multiplex PCR; TCRdb's table is partial and in-frame only. V and J calls and clone size are given by that table; D and trimming were obtained from the DNA. Of some 250,000 clones listed, roughly 84% are singletons. Germline V gives CDR1 MNHEY, CDR2 SMNVEV (reference sequence). Between the trimmed V and J ends, which lost 2 bases and 2 bases, there was a span of 10 bases. The CDR3 is 14 amino acids. What was sequenced was peripheral blood. The source of this sequence is a woman aged 18-35 years with acute or convalescent COVID-19. This sequence joins TRBV27 and TRBJ2-7, with D perhaps matching TRBD2 (6 bases). The CDR3 nucleotides are TGTGCCAGCAGTTTAGTCGGCGGGACCTACGAGCAGTACTTC. This encodes CASSLVGGTYEQYF.